This is a list of T cell receptor beta chains from one sample in a study of blood T cell repertoires in COVID-19. TCRdb's copy holds only in-frame clones and misses some; the assay was immunoSEQ multiplex PCR. The table has hundreds of thousands of clones, around 89% seen once. Input material: PBMCs or T cells enriched from blood (not recorded which). These receptors were collected from a man in his thirties or forties who had been exposed to COVID-19. The CDR3 runs from the conserved cysteine through the conserved F or W. The order of the fields is clone size, V gene, D gene, J gene, CDR3 protein, CDR3 DNA. The D gene is left open where the match is weak. The size of a clone is reported for some rows only, either as once, few or many, or as a class for expanded clones.

>-|TRBV27|TRBD1|TRBJ1-5
CASSFLRETGSGQPQHF
TGTGCCAGCAGTTTTTTGAGGGAGACAGGGTCCGGACAGCCCCAGCATTTT
>-|TRBV13|-|TRBJ1-6
CASSLDSPNSPLHF
TGTGCCAGCAGCTTGGACAGTCCTAATTCACCCCTCCACTTT
>-|TRBV11-2|-|TRBJ1-1
CASSLEPGVNTEAFF
TGTGCCAGCAGCTTAGAGCCAGGGGTGAACACTGAAGCTTTCTTT
>-|TRBV20-1|-|TRBJ1-2
CSASQAYGYTF
TGCAGTGCTAGCCAGGCTTATGGCTACACCTTC
>-|TRBV7-8|TRBD1|TRBJ1-4
CASSPAGTGDEKLFF
TGTGCCAGCAGCCCCGCCGGGACAGGGGACGAAAAACTGTTTTTT
>-|TRBV6-1|TRBD1|TRBJ1-6
CASSEVTGQSPLHF
TGTGCCAGCAGTGAAGTGACAGGGCAATCACCCCTCCACTTT
>-|TRBV7-3|-|TRBJ2-3
CASSPSTPSSTDTQYF
TGTGCCAGCAGCCCATCGACTCCTTCTAGCACAGATACGCAGTATTTT
>-|TRBV5-1|TRBD2|TRBJ2-3
CASSLVSYLSGEPDTQYF
TGCGCCAGCAGCTTGGTTAGTTACCTTAGCGGGGAGCCAGATACGCAGTATTTT
>-|TRBV4-1|-|TRBJ2-3
CASSRQLQEPTDTQYF
TGCGCCAGCAGCCGCCAACTACAGGAGCCCACAGATACGCAGTATTTT
>-|TRBV28|-|TRBJ1-4
CASSQETTNEKLFF
TGTGCCAGCAGCCAGGAAACGACTAATGAAAAACTGTTTTTT
>-|TRBV6-5|TRBD1|TRBJ1-4
CASSRDRALLGKLFF
TGTGCCAGCAGTCGCGACAGGGCCTTACTAGGAAAACTGTTTTTT
>-|TRBV9|-|TRBJ1-6
CASSVVGESYNSPLHF
TGTGCCAGCAGCGTAGTCGGGGAATCCTATAATTCACCCCTCCACTTT
>-|TRBV7-9|TRBD2|TRBJ2-1
CASSLTGGSEQFF
TGTGCCAGCAGCCTCACCGGGGGGAGTGAGCAGTTCTTC
>-|TRBV18|-|TRBJ2-2
CASSPRYTGEGTGELFF
TGTGCCAGCTCACCACGATATACAGGAGAAGGGACCGGGGAGCTGTTTTTT
>-|TRBV7-3|-|TRBJ2-6
CASSASSGANVLTF
TGTGCCAGCAGCGCGAGCTCTGGGGCCAACGTCCTGACTTTC
>few|TRBV2|TRBD1|TRBJ1-2
CASSQTGESYTF
TGTGCCAGCAGCCAAACAGGGGAGAGCTACACCTTC
>-|TRBV30|TRBD2|TRBJ2-7
CAWKGTRRGEQYF
TGTGCCTGGAAAGGGACTAGGCGGGGTGAGCAGTACTTC
>-|TRBV9|-|TRBJ2-3
CASSVGASYTDTQYF
TGTGCCAGCAGCGTAGGGGCGTCTTACACAGATACGCAGTATTTT
>-|TRBV7-9|-|TRBJ2-7
CASSSPGAYEQYF
TGTGCCAGCAGCTCGCCGGGGGCCTACGAGCAGTACTTC
>-|TRBV4-3|TRBD2|TRBJ2-1
CASSLLAGGDNEQFF
TGCGCCAGCAGCCTGCTAGCGGGGGGGGACAATGAGCAGTTCTTC
>few|TRBV30|-|TRBJ2-2
CAWSVAGVFAGELFF
TGTGCCTGGAGTGTAGCCGGAGTATTCGCCGGGGAGCTGTTTTTT
>-|TRBV10-3|TRBD1|TRBJ2-3
CAISVSGQGEGTDTQYF
TGTGCCATCAGTGTATCGGGACAGGGTGAGGGCACAGATACGCAGTATTTT
>-|TRBV2|-|TRBJ1-5
CASTLRVVRDQPQHF
TGTGCCAGCACCTTGAGGGTAGTTAGGGATCAGCCCCAGCATTTT
>-|TRBV4-1|TRBD1|TRBJ1-2
CASSPDRAYGYTF
TGCGCCAGCAGTCCCGACAGGGCCTATGGCTACACCTTC
>-|TRBV5-1|-|TRBJ1-1
CASSVKDLNTEAFF
TGCGCCAGCAGCGTGAAGGACTTGAACACTGAAGCTTTCTTT
>-|TRBV7-6|-|TRBJ2-2
CASSLVLADTGELFF
TGTGCCAGCAGCTTAGTCCTGGCGGACACCGGGGAGCTGTTTTTT
>-|TRBV19|TRBD1|TRBJ1-1
CASSSRGRGTEAFF
TGTGCCAGTAGTAGCAGGGGGCGCGGAACTGAAGCTTTCTTT
>-|TRBV4-1|TRBD1|TRBJ1-2
CASSQEPGGVGYTF
TGCGCCAGCAGCCAAGAACCAGGGGGCGTCGGCTACACCTTC
>-|TRBV30|TRBD2|TRBJ2-3
CAWSEGGYGTDTQYF
TGTGCCTGGAGTGAGGGAGGGTACGGCACAGATACGCAGTATTTT
>-|TRBV7-2|-|TRBJ1-5
CASSLSNQPQHF
TGTGCCAGCAGCTTATCGAATCAGCCCCAGCATTTT
>few|TRBV5-1|TRBD2|TRBJ2-3
CATRTSGGDTDTQYF
TGCGCCACTCGGACTAGCGGGGGGGACACAGATACGCAGTATTTT
>-|TRBV5-5|TRBD1|TRBJ2-5
CASTQGAGRETQYF
TGTGCCAGCACACAGGGGGCGGGGAGAGAGACCCAGTACTTC
>-|TRBV3-1/TRBV3-2|-|TRBJ1-2
CASSQSSGAGMNYGYTF
TGTGCCAGCAGCCAGTCCTCCGGGGCGGGGATGAACTATGGCTACACCTTC
>-|TRBV7-2|-|TRBJ2-1
CASSLDFPNEQFF
TGTGCCAGCAGCTTAGACTTCCCCAATGAGCAGTTCTTC
>-|TRBV15|TRBD1|TRBJ2-1
CATSSGTGSYNEQFF
TGTGCCACCAGCTCCGGGACAGGGAGCTACAATGAGCAGTTCTTC
>-|TRBV4-1|-|TRBJ2-7
CASSQGFSAYEQYF
TGCGCCAGCAGCCAAGGATTTTCGGCCTACGAGCAGTACTTC
>-|TRBV4-3|-|TRBJ2-1
CASSQDGLTSSYNEQFF
TGCGCCAGCAGCCAAGATGGACTCACTAGCTCCTACAATGAGCAGTTCTTC
>-|TRBV3-1/TRBV3-2|-|TRBJ2-2
CASSQSRDILNTGELFF
TGTGCCAGCAGCCAATCCCGGGACATCCTGAACACCGGGGAGCTGTTTTTT
>-|TRBV11-3|-|TRBJ2-3
CASSVTASTDTQYF
TGTGCCAGCAGCGTGACTGCCAGCACAGATACGCAGTATTTT
>-|TRBV7-9|-|TRBJ2-5
CASTPGLETQYF
TGTGCCAGCACCCCCGGTCTAGAGACCCAGTACTTC
>-|TRBV6-2/TRBV6-3|TRBD2|TRBJ2-5
CASSTPGGGGVQYF
TGTGCCAGCAGCACCCCGGGCGGGGGAGGTGTCCAGTACTTC
>-|TRBV2|-|TRBJ2-2
CASTRTVSLNTGELFF
TGTGCCAGCACCAGGACAGTCAGTTTGAACACCGGGGAGCTGTTTTTT
>-|TRBV19|TRBD2|TRBJ2-5
CASSIASSGGRETQYF
TGTGCCAGTAGTATAGCGTCAAGCGGGGGCCGGGAGACCCAGTACTTC
>-|TRBV2|-|TRBJ1-1
CASTRMVETEAFF
TGTGCCAGCACAAGAATGGTGGAGACTGAAGCTTTCTTT
>-|TRBV6-1|-|TRBJ1-6
CASSERVQSPLHF
TGTGCCAGCAGTGAACGGGTGCAATCACCCCTCCACTTT